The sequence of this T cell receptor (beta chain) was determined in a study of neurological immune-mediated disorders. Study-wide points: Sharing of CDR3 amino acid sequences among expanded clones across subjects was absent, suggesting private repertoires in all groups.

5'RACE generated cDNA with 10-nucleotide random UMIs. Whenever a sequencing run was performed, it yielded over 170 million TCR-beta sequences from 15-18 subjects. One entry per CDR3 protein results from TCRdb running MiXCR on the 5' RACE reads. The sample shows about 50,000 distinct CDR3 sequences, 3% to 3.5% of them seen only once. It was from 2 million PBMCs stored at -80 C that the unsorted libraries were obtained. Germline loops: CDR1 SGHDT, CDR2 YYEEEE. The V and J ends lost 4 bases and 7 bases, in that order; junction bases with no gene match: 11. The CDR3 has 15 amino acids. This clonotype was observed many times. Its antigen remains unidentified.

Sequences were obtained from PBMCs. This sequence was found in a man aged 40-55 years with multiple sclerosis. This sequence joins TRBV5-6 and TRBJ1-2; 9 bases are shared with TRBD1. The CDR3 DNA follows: TGTGCCAGCAGCCGATCCGGGACAGGGTTACTTGGCTACACCTTC. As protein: CASSRSGTGLLGYTF.